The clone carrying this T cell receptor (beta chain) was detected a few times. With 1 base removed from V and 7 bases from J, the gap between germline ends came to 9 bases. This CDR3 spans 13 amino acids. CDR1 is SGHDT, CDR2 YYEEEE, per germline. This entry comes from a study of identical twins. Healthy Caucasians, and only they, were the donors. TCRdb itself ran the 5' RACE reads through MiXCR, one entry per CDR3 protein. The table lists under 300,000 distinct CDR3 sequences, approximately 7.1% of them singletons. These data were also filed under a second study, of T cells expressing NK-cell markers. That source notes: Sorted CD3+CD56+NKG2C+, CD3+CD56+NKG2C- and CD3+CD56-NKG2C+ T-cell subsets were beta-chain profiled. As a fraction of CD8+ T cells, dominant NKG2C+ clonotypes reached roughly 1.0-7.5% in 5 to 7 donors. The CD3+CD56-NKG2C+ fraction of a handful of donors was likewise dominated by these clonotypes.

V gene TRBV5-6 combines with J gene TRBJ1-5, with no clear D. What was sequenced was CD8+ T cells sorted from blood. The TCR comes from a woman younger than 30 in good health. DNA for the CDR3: TGTGCCAGCAGCTTGAGGAGGGTACAGCCCCAGCATTTT. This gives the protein CASSLRRVQPQHF.